This T cell receptor beta chain derives from a study of response to subunit inactivated influenza vaccine. Trimming pared 1 base from V and 5 bases from J, leaving 2 bases between. This CDR3 region has 11 residues. Germline CDR1 MGHDK, CDR2 SYGVNS. A single record per CDR3 protein comes from TCRdb applying MiXCR to the RT-PCR reads. The sample has about 310,000 distinct CDR3 sequences; 22% are singletons. The rearrangement joins TRBV25-1 to TRBJ2-5; D unclear. Sequencing was performed on PBMCs from blood, taken 21 months after vaccination. This TCR was recovered from a man aged 45 to 75 who received an inactivated influenza vaccine. The CDR3 DNA reads TGTGCCAGCAGTGAATGGGAGACCCAGTACTTC. It translates to CASSEWETQYF.